This T cell receptor (beta chain) comes out of a study of T cells in Graves' hyperthyroidism and ophthalmopathy. Findings and limits, study-wide: Stable hyperthyroidism was told apart from ophthalmopathy by a model built on 13 V-J features.

Using RNA transcripts as the source, TCR beta CDR3 regions were amplified. Initially, a first-round RT-PCR of the TCR CDR3 employed the HTBI primer set. Via MiXCR, TCRdb re-called the multiplex PCR reads, giving one row per CDR3 protein. The table lists a few hundred thousand distinct CDR3 sequences, more than 13% of them singletons, with roughly 33% in the top ten. This clonotype was seen a handful of times. Its antigen is unidentified. Germline assignment: CDR1 SGHRS and CDR2 YFSETQ. The length of the CDR3 is 15 residues. The V end lost 4 bases, the J end lost 4 bases, and 14 bases lay between the germline ends.

This clonotype was obtained from a young woman with Graves' hyperthyroidism. Specimen: blood. V is TRBV5-1 and J is TRBJ2-2; no clear D gene. The CDR3 bases are TGCGCCAGCAGCCCCGGGTCCCCGGGCACCGGGGAGCTGTTTTTT. It yields the protein CASSPGSPGTGELFF.